The sequence of this T cell receptor beta chain was determined in a study of shared clonotypes between healthy human individuals. Remarks on this clone: The target antigen is unknown.

Bulk PBMC genomic DNA spanned ten immunoSEQ deep plates. In the original analysis: Without quality scores, immunoSEQ junctional reads could not be filtered like full-length reads. Sequencing used immunoSEQ multiplex PCR; TCRdb keeps in-frame clones, though not all of them. Clone size and the V and J calls come from that table; the DNA yielded D and trimming. The data hold some 470,000 clones, with over 65% observed a single time. Germline-derived CDR1 and CDR2 are MNHEY and SMNVEV (reference sequence). The CDR3 is 16 amino acids. V shed 0 bases, J shed 0 bases, and the junction held 3 bases outside the gene matches. Regarding the study as a whole: Represented diversity, genetic and exposure-history alike, was limited by few donors.

Material for sequencing was PBMCs. This TCR was recovered from a woman aged 35 to 49 in good health. Some clones in this sample may be carry-over from other donors' samples. V is TRBV27 and J is TRBJ2-3; 7 nucleotides agree with TRBD2. In DNA form, the CDR3 reads TGTGCCAGCAGTTTATCTGCGGGAGTTAGCACAGATACGCAGTATTTT. Encoded protein: CASSLSAGVSTDTQYF.